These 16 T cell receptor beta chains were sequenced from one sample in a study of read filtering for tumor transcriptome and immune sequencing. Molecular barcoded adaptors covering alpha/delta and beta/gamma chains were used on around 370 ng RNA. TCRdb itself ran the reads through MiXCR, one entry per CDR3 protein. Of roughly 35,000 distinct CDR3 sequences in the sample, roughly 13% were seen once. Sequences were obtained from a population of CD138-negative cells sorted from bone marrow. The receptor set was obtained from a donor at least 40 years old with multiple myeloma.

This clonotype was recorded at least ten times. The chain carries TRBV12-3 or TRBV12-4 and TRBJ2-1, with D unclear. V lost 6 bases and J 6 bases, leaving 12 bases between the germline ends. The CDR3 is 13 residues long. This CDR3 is CASRADRANEQFF. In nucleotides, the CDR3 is TGTGCCAGCAGGGCCGACCGGGCCAATGAGCAGTTCTTC.

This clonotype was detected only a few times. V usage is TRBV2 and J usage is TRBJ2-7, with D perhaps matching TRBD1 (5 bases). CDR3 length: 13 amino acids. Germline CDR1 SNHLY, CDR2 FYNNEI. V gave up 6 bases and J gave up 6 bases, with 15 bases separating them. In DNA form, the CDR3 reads TGTGCCAGCAGGGGGCACAGTTCACGCGAGCAGTACTTC. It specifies CASRGHSSREQYF.

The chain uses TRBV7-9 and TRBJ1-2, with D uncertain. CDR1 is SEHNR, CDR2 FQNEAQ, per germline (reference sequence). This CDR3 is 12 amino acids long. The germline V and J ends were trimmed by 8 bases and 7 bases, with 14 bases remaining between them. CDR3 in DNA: TGTGCCAGCCGCCGAGAGGGAGCTGGCTACACCTTC. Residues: CASRREGAGYTF.

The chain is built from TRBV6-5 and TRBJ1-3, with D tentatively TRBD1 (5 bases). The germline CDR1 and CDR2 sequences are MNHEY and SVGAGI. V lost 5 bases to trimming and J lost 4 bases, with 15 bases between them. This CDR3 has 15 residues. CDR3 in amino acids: CASSRRPGYGNTIYF. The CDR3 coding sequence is TGTGCCAGCAGTAGGCGTCCAGGGTACGGAAACACCATATATTTT.

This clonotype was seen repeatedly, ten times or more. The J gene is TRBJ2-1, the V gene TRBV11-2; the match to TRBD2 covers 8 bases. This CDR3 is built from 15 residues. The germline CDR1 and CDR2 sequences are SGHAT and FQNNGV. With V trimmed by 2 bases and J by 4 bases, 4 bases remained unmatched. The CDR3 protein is CASSLRVAGYNEQFF. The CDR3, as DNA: TGTGCCAGCAGCTTACGGGTAGCGGGGTACAATGAGCAGTTCTTC.

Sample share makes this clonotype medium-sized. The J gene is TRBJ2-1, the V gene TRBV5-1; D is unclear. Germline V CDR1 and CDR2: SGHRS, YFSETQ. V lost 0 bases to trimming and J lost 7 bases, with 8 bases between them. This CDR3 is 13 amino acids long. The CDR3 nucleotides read TGCGCCAGCAGCTTGGGGACGACGAATGAGCAGTTCTTC. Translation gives CASSLGTTNEQFF.

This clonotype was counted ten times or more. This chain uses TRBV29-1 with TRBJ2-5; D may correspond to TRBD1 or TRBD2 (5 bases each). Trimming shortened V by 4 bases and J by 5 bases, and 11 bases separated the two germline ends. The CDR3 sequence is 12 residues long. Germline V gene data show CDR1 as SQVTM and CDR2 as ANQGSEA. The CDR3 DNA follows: TGCAGCGTTGTGGGGGTTGGGGAGACCCAGTACTTC. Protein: CSVVGVGETQYF.

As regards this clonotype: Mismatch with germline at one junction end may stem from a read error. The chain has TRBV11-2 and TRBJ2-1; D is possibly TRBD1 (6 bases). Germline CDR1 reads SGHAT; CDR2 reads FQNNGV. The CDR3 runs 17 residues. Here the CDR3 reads CTSSSNAGPPGTYEQFF. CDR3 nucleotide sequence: TGTACCAGCAGCTCGAACGCCGGACCTCCTGGGACATATGAGCAGTTCTTC.

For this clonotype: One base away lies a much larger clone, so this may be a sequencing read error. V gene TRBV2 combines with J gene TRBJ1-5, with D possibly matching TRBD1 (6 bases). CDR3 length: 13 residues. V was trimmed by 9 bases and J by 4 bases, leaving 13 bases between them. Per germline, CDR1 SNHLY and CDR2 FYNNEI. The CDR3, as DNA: TGTGCCAGGATCCGGGACACTAATCAGCCCCAGCATTTT. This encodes CARIRDTNQPQHF.

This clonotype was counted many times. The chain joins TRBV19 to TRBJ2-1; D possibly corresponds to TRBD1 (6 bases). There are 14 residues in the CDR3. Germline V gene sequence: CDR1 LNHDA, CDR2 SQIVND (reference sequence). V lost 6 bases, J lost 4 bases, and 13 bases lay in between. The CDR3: CASSQGLKYNEQFF. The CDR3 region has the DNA TGTGCCAGTAGCCAGGGGCTCAAATACAATGAGCAGTTCTTC.

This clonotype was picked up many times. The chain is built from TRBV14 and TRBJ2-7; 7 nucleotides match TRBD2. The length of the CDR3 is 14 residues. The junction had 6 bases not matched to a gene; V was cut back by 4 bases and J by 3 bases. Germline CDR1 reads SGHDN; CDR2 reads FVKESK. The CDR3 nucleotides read TGTGCCAGCAGCCTTGTCGGGGGGTTCTACGAGCAGTACTTC. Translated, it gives CASSLVGGFYEQYF.

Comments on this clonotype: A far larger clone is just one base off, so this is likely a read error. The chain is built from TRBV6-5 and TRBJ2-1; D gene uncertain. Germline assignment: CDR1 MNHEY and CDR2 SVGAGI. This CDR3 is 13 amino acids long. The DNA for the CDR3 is TGTGCCAGCAGTCCCGACGGCTACAATGAGCTGTTCTTC. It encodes CASSPDGYNELFF.

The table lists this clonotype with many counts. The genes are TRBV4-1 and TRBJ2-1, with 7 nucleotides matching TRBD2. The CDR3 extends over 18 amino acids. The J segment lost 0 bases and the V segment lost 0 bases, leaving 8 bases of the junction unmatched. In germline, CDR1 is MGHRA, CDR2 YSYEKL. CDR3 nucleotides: TGCGCCAGCAGCCAAGATGGGGGGGGGGTTAGCTCCTACAATGAGCAGTTCTTC. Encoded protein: CASSQDGGGVSSYNEQFF.

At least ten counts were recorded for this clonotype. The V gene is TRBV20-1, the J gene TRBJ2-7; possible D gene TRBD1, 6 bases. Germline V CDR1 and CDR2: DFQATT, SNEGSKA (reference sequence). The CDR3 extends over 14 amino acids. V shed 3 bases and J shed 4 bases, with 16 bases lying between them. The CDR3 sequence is CSASWDIRIYEQYF. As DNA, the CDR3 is TGCAGTGCTAGTTGGGACATACGGATTTACGAGCAGTACTTC.

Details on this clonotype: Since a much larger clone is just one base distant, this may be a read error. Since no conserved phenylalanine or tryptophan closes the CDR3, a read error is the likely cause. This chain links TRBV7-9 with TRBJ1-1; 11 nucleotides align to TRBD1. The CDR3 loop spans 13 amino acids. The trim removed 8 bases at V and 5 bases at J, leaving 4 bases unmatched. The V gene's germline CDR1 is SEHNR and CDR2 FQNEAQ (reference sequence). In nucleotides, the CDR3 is TGTGCCAGCGGACAGGGGGCCGGTACTGAAGCTTTCCTT. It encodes CASGQGAGTEAFL.

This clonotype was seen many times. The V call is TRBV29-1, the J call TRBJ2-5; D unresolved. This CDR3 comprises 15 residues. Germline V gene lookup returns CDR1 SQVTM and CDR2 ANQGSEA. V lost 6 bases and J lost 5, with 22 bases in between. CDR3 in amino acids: CSVEKPGPEMETQYF. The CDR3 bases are TGCAGCGTGGAGAAACCGGGCCCAGAGATGGAGACCCAGTACTTC.